This is a list of T cell receptor beta chains from one sample in a study of shared clonotypes between healthy human individuals. The protocol was immunoSEQ multiplex PCR, while the TCRdb copy is restricted to in-frame clones and leaves out a portion. The sample has hundreds of thousands of clones, less than 85% seen once; the top ten hold 9% to 12%. Sequenced: memory CD4+ T cells sorted from blood. Receptors originate from a man aged 25 to 45 in good health. The CDR3 runs from the conserved cysteine through the conserved F or W. Each record gives: V gene, J gene, D gene, clone size, CDR3 protein, CDR3 DNA. A D gene is named only where the DNA matches it firmly. Expanded clones get a size class; other rows say once, few or many, or leave the size out.

V: TRBV2
J: TRBJ2-3
D: TRBD2
size: .
CDR3: CASKLTSGRTDTQYF
DNA: TGTGCCAGCAAATTAACTAGCGGGAGGACAGATACGCAGTATTTT

V: TRBV5-1
J: TRBJ1-1
D: .
size: .
CDR3: CASSLGGGTEAFF
DNA: TGCGCCAGCAGCTTGGGAGGGGGCACTGAAGCTTTCTTT

V: TRBV18
J: TRBJ2-3
D: TRBD2
size: .
CDR3: CASSQKSGGTDTQYF
DNA: TGTGCCAGCTCACAGAAGAGCGGGGGCACAGATACGCAGTATTTT

V: TRBV18
J: TRBJ1-1
D: .
size: .
CDR3: CASSPPGRTPRGNTEAFF
DNA: TGTGCCAGCTCACCCCCGGGACGGACCCCTCGTGGGAACACTGAAGCTTTCTTT

V: TRBV7-8
J: TRBJ1-1
D: .
size: .
CDR3: CASSPRRYTEAFF
DNA: TGTGCCAGCAGCCCTCGACGGTACACTGAAGCTTTCTTT

V: TRBV4-1
J: TRBJ2-1
D: TRBD1
size: once
CDR3: CASSQLIGTAAPLKGYNEQFF
DNA: TGCGCCAGCAGCCAACTAATCGGGACAGCCGCCCCCCTTAAAGGATACAATGAGCAGTTCTTC

V: TRBV6-5
J: TRBJ2-7
D: .
size: .
CDR3: CASTGSYEQYF
DNA: TGTGCCAGCACGGGGTCCTACGAGCAGTACTTC

V: TRBV5-4
J: TRBJ2-7
D: .
size: .
CDR3: CASSLGGLTVGYEQYF
DNA: TGTGCCAGCAGCTTGGGGGGGTTGACCGTGGGGTACGAGCAGTACTTC

V: TRBV2
J: TRBJ2-6
D: .
size: many
CDR3: CASSDARLAGANVLTF
DNA: TGTGCCAGCAGTGACGCCAGGCTGGCTGGGGCCAACGTCCTGACTTTC

V: TRBV14
J: TRBJ2-3
D: TRBD1
size: .
CDR3: CASSPGQRADTQYF
DNA: TGTGCCAGCAGCCCGGGACAGAGGGCAGATACGCAGTATTTT

V: TRBV5-6
J: TRBJ1-1
D: TRBD1
size: once
CDR3: CASSPGTGLQNTEAFF
DNA: TGTGCCAGCAGCCCCGGGACAGGGCTTCAGAACACTGAAGCTTTCTTT

V: TRBV4-3
J: TRBJ1-1
D: .
size: .
CDR3: CASSQDQGGPEAFF
DNA: TGCGCCAGCAGCCAAGATCAAGGGGGGCCAGAAGCTTTCTTT

V: TRBV27
J: TRBJ2-6
D: TRBD2
size: .
CDR3: CASSLRTSGTGANVLTF
DNA: TGTGCCAGCAGTTTAAGGACTAGCGGGACTGGGGCCAACGTCCTGACTTTC

V: TRBV6-1
J: TRBJ1-5
D: .
size: .
CDR3: CASREMWQPQHF
DNA: TGTGCCAGCAGGGAGATGTGGCAGCCCCAGCATTTT

V: TRBV10-2
J: TRBJ2-7
D: .
size: .
CDR3: CASRTGIGEQYF
DNA: TGCGCCAGCAGGACCGGAATAGGGGAGCAGTACTTC